This T cell receptor (beta chain) was sequenced in a study of blood T cell repertoires in COVID-19. Turning to the study itself: Samples taken during acute and convalescent COVID-19 were collected in the United States, Italy and Spain.

V lost 7 bases, J lost 4 bases, and 5 bases stayed unmatched. The CDR3 has 13 amino acids. Germline V lookup: CDR1 SQVTM, CDR2 ANQGSEA. As originally analysed: The assay estimated nucleated cells by amplifying reference gene primers. Assay used: immunoSEQ multiplex PCR; TCRdb lists only in-frame clones, some missing. V, J and clone size are taken as reported in that table, and D and trimming were inferred from the DNA itself. This sample yields 100,000 to 150,000 clones, of which 85% to 90% are seen a single time; 3.5% to 4.5% belongs to the top ten. The specimen sequenced was peripheral blood. The source of this sequence is a man in his 60s with acute or convalescent COVID-19. The chain employs TRBV29-1 and TRBJ1-4; TRBD1 matches 8 bases. This CDR3 reads CSGRTGFNEKLFF. The DNA of the CDR3 is TGCAGCGGAAGGACAGGGTTTAATGAAAAACTGTTTTTT. Complete variable domain (other parts from reference TRBV29-1 and TRBJ1-4): SAVISQKPSRDICQRGTSLTIQCQVDSQVTMMFWYRQQPGQSLTLIATANQGSEATYESGFVIDKFPISRPNLTFSTLTVSNMSPEDSSIYLCSGRTGFNEKLFFGSGTQLSVL.